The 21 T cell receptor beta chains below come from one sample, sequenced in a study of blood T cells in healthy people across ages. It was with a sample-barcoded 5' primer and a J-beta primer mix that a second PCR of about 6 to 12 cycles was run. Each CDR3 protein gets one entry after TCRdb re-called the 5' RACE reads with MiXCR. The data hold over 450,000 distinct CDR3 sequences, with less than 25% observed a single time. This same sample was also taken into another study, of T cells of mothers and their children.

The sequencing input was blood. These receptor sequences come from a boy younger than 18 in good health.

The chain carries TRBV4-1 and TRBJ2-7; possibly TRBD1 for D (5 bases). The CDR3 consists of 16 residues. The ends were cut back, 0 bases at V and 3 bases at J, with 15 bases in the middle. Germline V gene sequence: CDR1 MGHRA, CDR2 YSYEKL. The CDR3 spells CASSQDSTGLFYEQYF. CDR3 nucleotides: TGCGCCAGCAGCCAAGATAGTACAGGTCTTTTCTACGAGCAGTACTTC.

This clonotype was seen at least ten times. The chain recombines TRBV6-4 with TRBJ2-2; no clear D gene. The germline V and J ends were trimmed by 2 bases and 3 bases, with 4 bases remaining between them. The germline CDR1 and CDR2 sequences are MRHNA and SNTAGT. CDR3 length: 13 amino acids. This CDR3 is CASSDRDTGELFF. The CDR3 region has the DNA TGTGCCAGCAGTGACAGGGACACCGGGGAGCTGTTTTTT.

The CDR3 sequence is CASSRTSEAFF. Written as DNA, the CDR3 is TGTGCCAGCAGCCGCACGAGTGAAGCTTTCTTT. The chain uses TRBV7-9 and TRBJ1-1; the D is unclear. Germline CDR1 SEHNR, CDR2 FQNEAQ (reference sequence). This CDR3 contains 11 residues. Between the trimmed V and J ends, which lost 5 bases and 7 bases, there was a span of 8 bases.

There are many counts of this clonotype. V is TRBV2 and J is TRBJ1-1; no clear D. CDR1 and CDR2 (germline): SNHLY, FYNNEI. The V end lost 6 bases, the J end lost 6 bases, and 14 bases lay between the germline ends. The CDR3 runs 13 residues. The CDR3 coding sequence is TGTGCCAGCAGCCCTGGGGTCTTTGCTGAAGCTTTCTTT. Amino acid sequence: CASSPGVFAEAFF.

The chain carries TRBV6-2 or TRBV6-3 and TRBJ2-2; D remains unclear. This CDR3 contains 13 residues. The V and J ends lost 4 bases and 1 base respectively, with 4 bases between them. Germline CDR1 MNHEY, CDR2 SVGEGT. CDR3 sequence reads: CASSLRNTGELFF. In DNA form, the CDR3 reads TGTGCCAGCAGTTTACGGAACACCGGGGAGCTGTTTTTT.

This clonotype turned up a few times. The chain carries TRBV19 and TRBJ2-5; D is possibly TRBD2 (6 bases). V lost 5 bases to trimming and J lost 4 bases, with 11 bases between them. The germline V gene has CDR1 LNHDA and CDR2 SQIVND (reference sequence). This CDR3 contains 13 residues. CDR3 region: CASSGQEGETQYF. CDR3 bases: TGTGCCAGTAGTGGCCAGGAGGGAGAGACCCAGTACTTC.

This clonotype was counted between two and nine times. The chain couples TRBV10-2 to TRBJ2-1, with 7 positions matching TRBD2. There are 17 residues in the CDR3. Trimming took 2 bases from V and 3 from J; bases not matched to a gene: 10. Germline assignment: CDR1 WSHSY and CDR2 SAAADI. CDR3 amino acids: CASSEQDGGSFYNEQFF. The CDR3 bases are TGCGCCAGCAGTGAGCAGGATGGCGGGAGTTTCTACAATGAGCAGTTCTTC.

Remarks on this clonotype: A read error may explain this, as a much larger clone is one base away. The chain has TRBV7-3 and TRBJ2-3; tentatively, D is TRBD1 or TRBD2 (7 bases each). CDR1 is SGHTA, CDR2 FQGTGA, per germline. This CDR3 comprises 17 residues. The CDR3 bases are TGTGTCAGCAGCTTAACTGGGGGAGGGGGCGGAGAAGATACGCAGTATTTT. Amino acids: CVSSLTGGGGGEDTQYF.

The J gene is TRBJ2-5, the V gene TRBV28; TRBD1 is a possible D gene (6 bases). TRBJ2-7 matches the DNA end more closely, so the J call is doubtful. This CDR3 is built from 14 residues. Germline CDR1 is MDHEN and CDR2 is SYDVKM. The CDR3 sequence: CASSSPSTGYEQYF. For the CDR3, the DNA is TGTGCCAGCAGTTCCCCCTCGACAGGCTACGAGCAGTACTTC.

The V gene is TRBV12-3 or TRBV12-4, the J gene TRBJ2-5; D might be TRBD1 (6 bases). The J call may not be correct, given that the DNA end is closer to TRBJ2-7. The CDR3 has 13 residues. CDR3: CASTARGSYEQYF. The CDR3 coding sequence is TGTGCCAGCACCGCCAGGGGCTCCTACGAGCAGTACTTC.

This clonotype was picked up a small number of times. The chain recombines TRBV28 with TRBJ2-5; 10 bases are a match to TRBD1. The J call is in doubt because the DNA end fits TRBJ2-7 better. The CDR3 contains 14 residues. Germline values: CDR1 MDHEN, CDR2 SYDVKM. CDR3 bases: TGTGCCAGCAACACTTGGACAGGGGGCTACGAGCAGTACTTC. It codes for CASNTWTGGYEQYF.

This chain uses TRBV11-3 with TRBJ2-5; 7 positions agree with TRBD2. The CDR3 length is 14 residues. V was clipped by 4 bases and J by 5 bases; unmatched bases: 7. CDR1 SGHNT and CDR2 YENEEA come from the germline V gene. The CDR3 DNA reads TGTGCCAGCAGCTCTGGCGGGAGTGCGGAGACCCAGTACTTC. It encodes CASSSGGSAETQYF.

The CDR3: CASSDNPKRGGSYNEQFF. The CDR3, as DNA: TGTGCCAGCAGTGACAATCCTAAGCGGGGAGGCTCCTACAATGAGCAGTTCTTC. The chain combines TRBV6-4 with TRBJ2-7; 7 nucleotides align to TRBD2. Near its end, the DNA agrees better with TRBJ2-1, so the J call may be wrong. CDR3 length: 18 residues. Germline V gene lookup returns CDR1 MRHNA and CDR2 SNTAGT.

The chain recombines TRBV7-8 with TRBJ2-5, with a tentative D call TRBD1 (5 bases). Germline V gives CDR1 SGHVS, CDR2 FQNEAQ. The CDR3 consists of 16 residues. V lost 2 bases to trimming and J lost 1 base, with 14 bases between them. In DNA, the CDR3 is TGTGCCAGCAGCTTATTCGCCGGACAATCCCAAGAGACCCAGTACTTC. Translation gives CASSLFAGQSQETQYF.

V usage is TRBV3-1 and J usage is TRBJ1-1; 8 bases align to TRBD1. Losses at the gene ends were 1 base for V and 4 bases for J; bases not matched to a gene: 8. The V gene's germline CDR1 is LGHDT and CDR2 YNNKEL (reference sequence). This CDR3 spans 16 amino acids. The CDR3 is CASSQGTGLWGTEAFF. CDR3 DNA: TGTGCCAGCAGCCAAGGGACAGGGCTATGGGGCACTGAAGCTTTCTTT.

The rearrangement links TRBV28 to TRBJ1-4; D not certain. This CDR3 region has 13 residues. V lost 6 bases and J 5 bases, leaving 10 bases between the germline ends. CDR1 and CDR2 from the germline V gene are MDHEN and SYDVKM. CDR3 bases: TGTGCCAGCAGATTAGGACCAAATGAAAAACTGTTTTTT. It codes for CASRLGPNEKLFF.

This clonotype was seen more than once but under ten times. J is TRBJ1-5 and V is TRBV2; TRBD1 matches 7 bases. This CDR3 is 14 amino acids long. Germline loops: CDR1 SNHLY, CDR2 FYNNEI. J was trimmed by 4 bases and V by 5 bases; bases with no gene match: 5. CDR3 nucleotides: TGTGCCAGCAGTCGGGACAGCCCGAATCAGCCCCAGCATTTT. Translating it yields CASSRDSPNQPQHF.

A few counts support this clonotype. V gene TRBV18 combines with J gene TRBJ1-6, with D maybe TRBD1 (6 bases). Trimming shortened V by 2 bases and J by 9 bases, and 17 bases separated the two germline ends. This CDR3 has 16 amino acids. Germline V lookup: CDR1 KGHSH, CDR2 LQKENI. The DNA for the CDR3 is TGTGCCAGCTCACCAAGCTCGGGGGGCAATAGTTCACCCCTCCACTTT. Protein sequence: CASSPSSGGNSSPLHF.

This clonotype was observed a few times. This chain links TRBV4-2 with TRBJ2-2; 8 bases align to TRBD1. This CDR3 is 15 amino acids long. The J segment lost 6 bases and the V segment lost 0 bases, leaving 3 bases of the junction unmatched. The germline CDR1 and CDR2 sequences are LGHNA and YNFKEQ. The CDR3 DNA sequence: TGTGCCAGCAGCCAAGATAGGACAGGGTCCGGGGAGCTGTTTTTT. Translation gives CASSQDRTGSGELFF.

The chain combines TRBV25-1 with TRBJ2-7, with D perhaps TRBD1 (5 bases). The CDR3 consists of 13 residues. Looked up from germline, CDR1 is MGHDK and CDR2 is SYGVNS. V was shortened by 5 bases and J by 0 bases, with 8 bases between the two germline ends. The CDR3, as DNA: TGTGCCAGCAGTTGGGGCACCTCCTACGAGCAGTACTTC. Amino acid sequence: CASSWGTSYEQYF.

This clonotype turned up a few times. CDR3 loop: CASSPTGTRGSNEQFF. The CDR3 nucleotides are TGTGCCAGCAGCCCCACCGGGACTAGAGGGTCCAATGAGCAGTTCTTC. The chain links TRBV7-2 to TRBJ2-1, with 8 positions matching TRBD2. The germline V gene has CDR1 SGHTA and CDR2 FQGNSA. CDR3 size: 16 residues. V was clipped by 5 bases and J by 6 bases; unmatched bases: 12.